The clone carrying this TCR beta chain was counted between two and nine times. These data are taken from a study of type 1 regulatory T cells. About the research overall: This in vitro CD4 product, T-allo10, is enriched for Tr1 cells and alloantigen-specific.

One entry per CDR3 protein results from TCRdb running MiXCR on the reads. The sample includes some 89,000 distinct CDR3 sequences, about 28% seen only once; the top ten take 2% to 2.5%. This receptor was taken from a human donor in good health. Sequencing input: CD4+ T cells, either the whole sample or a sorted fraction (not recorded which).

The chain's CDR3 is CASRSSGRFYEQYF. The CDR3 bases are TGTGCCAGCAGGAGTAGCGGGAGATTCTACGAGCAGTACTTC. The J gene is TRBJ2-7, the V gene TRBV6-5; 9 positions agree with TRBD2. The ends lost 6 bases at V and 3 bases at J; junction bases unmatched: 6. The CDR3 contains 14 residues. The germline V gene encodes CDR1 MNHEY and CDR2 SVGAGI.